Listed below are T cell receptor beta chains from one sample, sequenced in a study of post-analysis software for immune sequencing data. A single record per CDR3 protein comes from TCRdb applying MiXCR to the PCR reads. Of around 400,000 distinct CDR3 sequences detected, about a third appear once; the ten largest clones hold 13%. The sample consisted of blood. These receptors were taken from a girl aged 5 to 17 with multiple sclerosis. Each CDR3 is given with its conserved first and last residue. A D gene is named only where the DNA matches it firmly. Where a row states a size, it is once, few, many or the class of an expanded clone; other rows omit it.

>few|NA|TRBJ2-7|TRBV5-6
TGTGCCAGCAGTCTTACAGGGAAGGATGCCTACGAGCAGTACTTC
CASSLTGKDAYEQYF
>NA|NA|TRBJ1-1|TRBV7-2
TGTGCCAGCAGCTTAGGGGGGGGCCGACAAGCTTTCTTT
CASSLGGGRQAFF
>NA|NA|TRBJ1-2|TRBV6-5
TGTGCCAGCAGTTACTCCGGTAGCTACACCTTC
CASSYSGSYTF
>NA|NA|TRBJ2-5|TRBV12-3/TRBV12-4
TGTGCCAGCAGGGATGGGGACCATGGGACCCAGTACTTC
CASRDGDHGTQYF
>NA|NA|TRBJ1-4|TRBV5-1
TGCGCCAGCAGCTTGACAGGACAGCTGGTTGCAACTAATGAAAAACTGTTTTTT
CASSLTGQLVATNEKLFF
>few|NA|TRBJ2-3|TRBV18
TGTGCCAGCTCAAATAATGCGCCCACAGATACGCAGTATTTT
CASSNNAPTDTQYF
>few|TRBD1|TRBJ1-5|TRBV7-2
TGTGCCAGCAGCTTGAGGGGGCTGGGGCAGCCCCAGCATTTT
CASSLRGLGQPQHF
>NA|TRBD1|TRBJ2-1|TRBV20-1
TGCAGTGCTAGGAGAGGGGGCGCGACTGACAATGAGCAGTTCTTC
CSARRGGATDNEQFF
>few|NA|TRBJ1-6|TRBV6-5
TGTGCCAGCAGTTACTTCGGGGGGGAATCACCCCTCCACTTT
CASSYFGGESPLHF
>few|TRBD2|TRBJ2-2|TRBV12-3/TRBV12-4
TGTGCCAGCATCCCGGGGGGGTCCGGGGAGCTGTTTTTT
CASIPGGSGELFF
>NA|TRBD1|TRBJ2-5|TRBV4-1
TGCGCCAGCAGCACCCGACAGGGCGGAGAGACCCAGTACTTC
CASSTRQGGETQYF
>NA|NA|TRBJ1-1|TRBV5-8
TGTGCCAGCACCCTCGAAAACACTGAAGCTTTCTTT
CASTLENTEAFF
>NA|NA|TRBJ1-6|TRBV11-2
TGTGCCAGCAGCTTAAAGGGTCTCAGTAATTCACCCCTCCACTTT
CASSLKGLSNSPLHF
>few|TRBD1|TRBJ2-1|TRBV14
TGTGCCAGCAGCCAAGATCCCCGGAGGACAGGGGGAATCTACAATGAGCAGTTCTTC
CASSQDPRRTGGIYNEQFF
>few|NA|TRBJ2-1|TRBV5-1
TGCGCCAGCGGAGCCGGTGGGGGTTATGAGCAGTTCTTC
CASGAGGGYEQFF
>few|NA|TRBJ2-5|TRBV24-1
TGTGCCACCAGTGACACCGGGACACCTTCAGAGACCCAGTACTTC
CATSDTGTPSETQYF
>few|TRBD1|TRBJ2-1|TRBV7-6
TGTGCCAGCAGCCACCGGGACAGTTACAATGAGCAGTTCTTC
CASSHRDSYNEQFF
>few|NA|TRBJ1-2|TRBV12-3/TRBV12-4
TGTGCCAGCAGCCCTCGCCTGGGTGGCTACACCTTC
CASSPRLGGYTF
>few|NA|TRBJ2-1|TRBV4-1
TGCGCCAGCAGCCAATTAGCGGTTGGGGATGAGCAGTTCTTC
CASSQLAVGDEQFF
>NA|NA|TRBJ1-1|TRBV15
TGTGCCACCAACCCTTGGACGGGGGTTGGCACTGAAGCTTTCTTT
CATNPWTGVGTEAFF
>many|NA|TRBJ2-7|TRBV20-1
TGCAGTGGTCGTAGGGGGAGGTCCTACGAGCAGTACTTC
CSGRRGRSYEQYF
>NA|TRBD1|TRBJ2-7|TRBV12-3/TRBV12-4
TGTGCCAGCAGTCACGGACAGGGGAGATACGAGCAGTACTTC
CASSHGQGRYEQYF
>NA|NA|TRBJ2-6|TRBV12-5
TGTGCTAGTGCCAGAGGCAACTCTGGGGCCAACGTCTTGACTTTC
CASARGNSGANVLTF
>NA|NA|TRBJ2-2|TRBV12-3/TRBV12-4
TGTGCCAGCAGTGACGGGACACCCGTTGTAACCGGGGAGCTGTTTTTT
CASSDGTPVVTGELFF
>NA|TRBD2|TRBJ2-3|TRBV7-2
TGTGCCAGCAGCTCTCTCGGCGGGGGGTCCACAGATACGCAGTATTTT
CASSSLGGGSTDTQYF
>NA|TRBD1|TRBJ2-1|TRBV6-4
TGTGCCAGCAGTGTGGGGACAGGGGGTTGGAATGAGCAGTTCTTC
CASSVGTGGWNEQFF
>few|NA|TRBJ2-7|TRBV28
TGTGCCAGCAGTTCCCTCGGTTCAGGGACGGCTGACGAGCAGTACTTC
CASSSLGSGTADEQYF
>once|NA|TRBJ2-1|TRBV5-1
TGCGCCAGCAGCTTAGACGACAGCTACAATGAGCAGTTCTTC
CASSLDDSYNEQFF
>NA|TRBD1|TRBJ1-1|TRBV7-9
TGTGCCAGCAGGGGGACAGGTAACACTGAAGCTTTCTTT
CASRGTGNTEAFF
>few|TRBD2|TRBJ2-1|TRBV20-1
TGCAGTGCCTGGGGAGGCATGCTAGCGGGGGGGCGAAATGAGCAGTTCTTC
CSAWGGMLAGGRNEQFF
>NA|TRBD1|TRBJ1-2|TRBV6-5
TGTGCCAGCAGTTACCGCAGGGGGCCCTATGGCTACACCTTC
CASSYRRGPYGYTF
>many|NA|TRBJ2-5|TRBV29-1
TGCAGCGTTGAAGGAGGGGAGTACCAAGAGACCCAGTACTTC
CSVEGGEYQETQYF
>NA|TRBD1|TRBJ2-7|TRBV24-1
TGTGCCACCAGTGATCCCCGACAGGGATACGAGCAGTACTTC
CATSDPRQGYEQYF
>NA|NA|TRBJ2-1|TRBV7-9
TGTGCCAGCAGTTTCCCCCGAAGGGGAAAGCACAATGAGCAGTTCTTC
CASSFPRRGKHNEQFF
>many|NA|TRBJ2-7|TRBV27
TGTGCCAGCTCTGGCACCGGATTGAGGAACGAGCAGTACTTC
CASSGTGLRNEQYF
>NA|NA|TRBJ2-7|TRBV29-1
TGCAGCGTTGAACCCGACGGGACCTACGAGCAGTACTTC
CSVEPDGTYEQYF
>few|NA|TRBJ2-5|TRBV28
TGTGCCAGCAGTCCTGCGAGCCAAGAGACCCAGTACTTC
CASSPASQETQYF
>NA|NA|TRBJ2-2|TRBV28
TGTGCCAGCAGTTTTAGTTTACAGGGTAACACCGGGGAGCTGTTTTTT
CASSFSLQGNTGELFF
>NA|TRBD2|TRBJ2-5|TRBV20-1
TGCAGTGCTGGAGTTCCGCAGGGACTAGCGGCGGGGGGAGAGACCCAGTACTTC
CSAGVPQGLAAGGETQYF
>NA|NA|TRBJ1-2|TRBV5-1
TGCGCCAGCAGCTTGGTTTTGGACTATGGCTACACCTTC
CASSLVLDYGYTF
>NA|TRBD2|TRBJ2-5|TRBV6-5
TGTGCCAGCAGTTTCCTAGCGGACGAAGAGACCCAGTACTTC
CASSFLADEETQYF
>NA|TRBD1|TRBJ1-4|TRBV27
TGTGCCAGCAGTTTAGGGCAAGCGGGCAGGGGGCGTGAAAAACTGTTTTTT
CASSLGQAGRGREKLFF
>few|TRBD1|TRBJ1-2|TRBV6-5
TGTGCCAGCAGTCGGACAGGCTTACATAACTATGGCTACACCTTC
CASSRTGLHNYGYTF
>many|TRBD2|TRBJ2-1|TRBV7-2
TGTGCCAGCAGCTCCCCGCGGGGGGTGATCTACAATGAGCAGTTCTTC
CASSSPRGVIYNEQFF
>NA|NA|TRBJ2-1|TRBV4-3
TGCGCCAGCAGCCAAGACGGCAGGTGCAATGAGCAGTTCTTC
CASSQDGRCNEQFF
>NA|NA|TRBJ2-5|TRBV7-2
TGTGCCAGCACCCCGATGGAGTGGTACCAAGAGACCCAGTACTTC
CASTPMEWYQETQYF